The rows below give T cell receptor beta chains drawn from one sample of a study of blood T cell repertoires in COVID-19. Generated by immunoSEQ multiplex PCR, the TCRdb table keeps only in-frame clones and is missing some. The table has almost 500,000 clones, roughly nine tenths seen once. Sample: PBMCs or T cells enriched from blood (not recorded which). The receptors originated from a woman aged 60-75 years who had recovered from COVID-19. CDR3s include the opening cysteine and the closing phenylalanine or tryptophan. Fields, in order: clone size, D gene, CDR3 length, J gene, V gene, CDR3 protein, CDR3 DNA. D genes are given only for firm matches. Rows give clone size only sometimes, using once, few, many, or a class for an expanded clone.

clone_size: NA
d_call: NA
cdr3_length: 14
j_call: TRBJ2-2
v_call: TRBV6-5
cdr3_aa: CASSRQGSTGELFF
cdr3_nt: TGTGCCAGCAGCCGGCAGGGCAGCACCGGGGAGCTGTTTTTT

clone_size: NA
d_call: TRBD2
cdr3_length: 13
j_call: TRBJ2-5
v_call: TRBV3-1/TRBV3-2
cdr3_aa: CASSHGLGTTQYF
cdr3_nt: TGTGCCAGCAGCCATGGACTAGGCACGACCCAGTACTTC

clone_size: once
d_call: NA
cdr3_length: 15
j_call: TRBJ2-2
v_call: TRBV9
cdr3_aa: CASSEQGRNTGELFF
cdr3_nt: TGTGCCAGCAGCGAACAGGGACGGAACACCGGGGAGCTGTTTTTT

clone_size: NA
d_call: NA
cdr3_length: 17
j_call: TRBJ1-3
v_call: TRBV4-1
cdr3_aa: CASSQDVPQSGRNTIYF
cdr3_nt: TGCGCCAGCAGCCAAGATGTTCCCCAATCGGGGAGAAACACCATATATTTT

clone_size: NA
d_call: NA
cdr3_length: 15
j_call: TRBJ2-1
v_call: TRBV5-1
cdr3_aa: CASSFLSYGDNEQFF
cdr3_nt: TGCGCCAGCAGCTTCCTCAGCTACGGGGACAATGAGCAGTTCTTC

clone_size: NA
d_call: NA
cdr3_length: 13
j_call: TRBJ1-1
v_call: TRBV29-1
cdr3_aa: CSALGGRNTEAFF
cdr3_nt: TGCAGCGCCCTCGGGGGACGGAACACTGAAGCTTTCTTT

clone_size: NA
d_call: NA
cdr3_length: 15
j_call: TRBJ1-5
v_call: TRBV27
cdr3_aa: CASSLASEGAEPQHF
cdr3_nt: TGTGCCAGCAGTTTAGCTTCCGAGGGCGCAGAGCCCCAGCATTTT

clone_size: few
d_call: TRBD1
cdr3_length: 15
j_call: TRBJ1-5
v_call: TRBV6-5
cdr3_aa: CASRRQGVGNQPQHF
cdr3_nt: TGTGCCAGCAGGCGCCAGGGGGTGGGCAATCAGCCCCAGCATTTT

clone_size: NA
d_call: TRBD2
cdr3_length: 16
j_call: TRBJ2-3
v_call: TRBV7-9
cdr3_aa: CASSLAERGVTDTQYF
cdr3_nt: TGTGCCAGCAGCTTAGCCGAGCGGGGGGTCACAGATACGCAGTATTTT

clone_size: NA
d_call: NA
cdr3_length: 15
j_call: TRBJ1-6
v_call: TRBV11-2
cdr3_aa: CASSLVLTANSPLHF
cdr3_nt: TGTGCCAGCAGCTTAGTATTGACAGCAAATTCACCCCTCCACTTT

clone_size: NA
d_call: NA
cdr3_length: 16
j_call: TRBJ2-2
v_call: TRBV2
cdr3_aa: CASRQTRDSNTGELFF
cdr3_nt: TGTGCCAGCAGACAGACCAGGGACTCGAACACCGGGGAGCTGTTTTTT

clone_size: NA
d_call: NA
cdr3_length: 14
j_call: TRBJ2-1
v_call: TRBV7-6
cdr3_aa: CASTTGQTYNEQFF
cdr3_nt: TGTGCCAGCACCACGGGACAAACCTACAATGAGCAGTTCTTC

clone_size: NA
d_call: TRBD2
cdr3_length: 15
j_call: TRBJ2-1
v_call: TRBV12-5
cdr3_aa: CASGLTSGGYNEQFF
cdr3_nt: TGTGCTAGTGGTTTGACCAGCGGGGGCTACAATGAGCAGTTCTTC

clone_size: NA
d_call: TRBD2
cdr3_length: 14
j_call: TRBJ2-1
v_call: TRBV5-1
cdr3_aa: CASSSGLAGDEQFF
cdr3_nt: TGCGCCAGCAGCTCGGGACTAGCGGGGGATGAGCAGTTCTTC

clone_size: NA
d_call: NA
cdr3_length: 14
j_call: TRBJ2-1
v_call: TRBV25-1
cdr3_aa: CASSVGHINNEQFF
cdr3_nt: TGTGCCAGCAGTGTTGGGCACATTAACAATGAGCAGTTCTTC

clone_size: NA
d_call: NA
cdr3_length: 14
j_call: TRBJ1-5
v_call: TRBV3-1/TRBV3-2
cdr3_aa: CASSQDRGYQPQHF
cdr3_nt: TGTGCCAGCAGCCAAGATCGGGGATATCAGCCCCAGCATTTT

clone_size: few
d_call: NA
cdr3_length: 12
j_call: TRBJ1-5
v_call: TRBV7-9
cdr3_aa: CASSFGNQPQHF
cdr3_nt: TGTGCCAGCAGCTTCGGCAATCAGCCCCAGCATTTT

clone_size: NA
d_call: NA
cdr3_length: 17
j_call: TRBJ2-3
v_call: TRBV9
cdr3_aa: CASSPRPGLLLTDTQYF
cdr3_nt: TGTGCCAGCAGCCCCCGGCCGGGACTTCTCCTCACAGATACGCAGTATTTT

clone_size: NA
d_call: TRBD1
cdr3_length: 16
j_call: TRBJ2-3
v_call: TRBV10-3
cdr3_aa: CAIRPGTGGNADTQYF
cdr3_nt: TGTGCCATCAGGCCCGGGACAGGGGGGAACGCAGATACGCAGTATTTT

clone_size: NA
d_call: NA
cdr3_length: 12
j_call: TRBJ1-5
v_call: TRBV2
cdr3_aa: CASTTAGGPQHF
cdr3_nt: TGTGCCAGCACAACGGCGGGGGGGCCCCAGCATTTT

clone_size: NA
d_call: TRBD1
cdr3_length: 18
j_call: TRBJ1-3
v_call: TRBV4-1
cdr3_aa: CASSQDSGQGISGNTIYF
cdr3_nt: TGCGCCAGCAGCCAAGATAGTGGACAGGGGATCTCTGGAAACACCATATATTTT

clone_size: NA
d_call: NA
cdr3_length: 14
j_call: TRBJ1-5
v_call: TRBV19
cdr3_aa: CASSLGGLGQPQHF
cdr3_nt: TGTGCCAGTTCCTTAGGAGGGTTGGGCCAGCCCCAGCATTTT

clone_size: NA
d_call: TRBD2
cdr3_length: 15
j_call: TRBJ2-2
v_call: TRBV5-1
cdr3_aa: CASSSIQRGGGELFF
cdr3_nt: TGCGCCAGCAGCTCCATCCAGCGGGGGGGCGGGGAGCTGTTTTTT

clone_size: NA
d_call: TRBD1
cdr3_length: 15
j_call: TRBJ1-2
v_call: TRBV7-2
cdr3_aa: CASSLQDRDRDGYTF
cdr3_nt: TGTGCCAGCAGCTTACAAGACCGGGACAGGGATGGCTACACCTTC

clone_size: NA
d_call: NA
cdr3_length: 16
j_call: TRBJ2-3
v_call: TRBV7-9
cdr3_aa: CASWEAGNKVTDTQYF
cdr3_nt: TGTGCCAGTTGGGAGGCGGGCAATAAAGTCACAGATACGCAGTATTTT

clone_size: NA
d_call: NA
cdr3_length: 13
j_call: TRBJ1-2
v_call: TRBV7-6
cdr3_aa: CASSLAPGDGYTF
cdr3_nt: TGTGCCAGCAGCTTAGCGCCGGGGGATGGCTACACCTTC

clone_size: NA
d_call: NA
cdr3_length: 13
j_call: TRBJ1-2
v_call: TRBV3-1/TRBV3-2
cdr3_aa: CASSQEAWYGYTF
cdr3_nt: TGTGCCAGCAGCCAAGAAGCCTGGTATGGCTACACCTTC

clone_size: NA
d_call: NA
cdr3_length: 16
j_call: TRBJ1-5
v_call: TRBV6-6
cdr3_aa: CASSYLSPGSNQPQHF
cdr3_nt: TGTGCCAGCAGCTACCTTAGTCCAGGGAGCAATCAGCCCCAGCATTTT

clone_size: once
d_call: NA
cdr3_length: 17
j_call: TRBJ1-6
v_call: TRBV4-1
cdr3_aa: CASSQDDWSSYNSPLHF
cdr3_nt: TGCGCCAGCAGCCAAGACGACTGGAGCTCCTATAATTCACCCCTCCACTTT

clone_size: NA
d_call: TRBD1
cdr3_length: 15
j_call: TRBJ1-2
v_call: TRBV9
cdr3_aa: CASSVAAGGAGGYTF
cdr3_nt: TGTGCCAGCAGCGTAGCCGCAGGGGGCGCGGGAGGCTACACCTTC

clone_size: NA
d_call: NA
cdr3_length: 14
j_call: TRBJ2-3
v_call: TRBV6-1
cdr3_aa: CASSEYSEGNTQYF
cdr3_nt: TGTGCCAGCAGTGAATACTCGGAGGGTAATACGCAGTATTTT

clone_size: NA
d_call: TRBD1
cdr3_length: 18
j_call: TRBJ2-4
v_call: TRBV19
cdr3_aa: CASSPLFQTGGSKNIQYF
cdr3_nt: TGTGCCAGTAGTCCTCTCTTCCAAACAGGGGGCTCCAAAAACATTCAGTACTTC

clone_size: NA
d_call: NA
cdr3_length: 15
j_call: TRBJ2-7
v_call: TRBV9
cdr3_aa: CASSPTPGRGAEQYF
cdr3_nt: TGTGCCAGCAGCCCCACCCCGGGACGGGGGGCCGAGCAGTACTTC

clone_size: once
d_call: TRBD2
cdr3_length: 14
j_call: TRBJ2-5
v_call: TRBV9
cdr3_aa: CASSVEWGGQTQYF
cdr3_nt: TGTGCCAGCAGCGTAGAGTGGGGAGGGCAGACCCAGTACTTC

clone_size: many
d_call: NA
cdr3_length: 14
j_call: TRBJ1-1
v_call: TRBV11-3
cdr3_aa: CASSLAGVNTEAFF
cdr3_nt: TGTGCCAGCAGCTTAGCCGGGGTCAACACTGAAGCTTTCTTT

clone_size: NA
d_call: TRBD1
cdr3_length: 12
j_call: TRBJ2-7
v_call: TRBV27
cdr3_aa: CASSSTGTEQYF
cdr3_nt: TGTGCCAGCAGTTCGACAGGGACCGAGCAGTACTTC

clone_size: NA
d_call: NA
cdr3_length: 12
j_call: TRBJ1-1
v_call: TRBV2
cdr3_aa: CASSFTGKEAFF
cdr3_nt: TGTGCCAGCAGTTTCACAGGGAAGGAAGCTTTCTTT

clone_size: once
d_call: TRBD1
cdr3_length: 13
j_call: TRBJ1-2
v_call: TRBV24-1
cdr3_aa: CATSIGQGYGYTF
cdr3_nt: TGTGCCACCAGCATAGGACAGGGGTATGGCTACACCTTC

clone_size: NA
d_call: NA
cdr3_length: 9
j_call: TRBJ2-7
v_call: TRBV12-3/TRBV12-4
cdr3_aa: CARYYEQYF
cdr3_nt: TGTGCCAGGTACTACGAGCAGTACTTC

clone_size: once
d_call: NA
cdr3_length: 16
j_call: TRBJ2-2
v_call: TRBV27
cdr3_aa: CASSFSPTGSTGELFF
cdr3_nt: TGTGCCAGCAGTTTTAGCCCGACGGGAAGCACCGGGGAGCTGTTTTTT

clone_size: NA
d_call: TRBD1
cdr3_length: 19
j_call: TRBJ1-2
v_call: TRBV4-1
cdr3_aa: CASSPWVSGTGRGRYGYTF
cdr3_nt: TGCGCCAGCAGCCCATGGGTATCCGGGACAGGGCGTGGCCGGTATGGCTACACCTTC

clone_size: NA
d_call: NA
cdr3_length: 14
j_call: TRBJ2-7
v_call: TRBV7-9
cdr3_aa: CASSPPTPSYEQYF
cdr3_nt: TGTGCCAGCAGCCCTCCAACTCCCTCCTACGAGCAGTACTTC

clone_size: once
d_call: TRBD1
cdr3_length: 15
j_call: TRBJ2-1
v_call: TRBV11-2
cdr3_aa: CASSLTGTVVYEQFF
cdr3_nt: TGTGCCAGCAGTTTGACCGGGACAGTGGTCTATGAGCAGTTCTTC

clone_size: NA
d_call: TRBD2
cdr3_length: 14
j_call: TRBJ2-1
v_call: TRBV10-3
cdr3_aa: CAISIGSGDNEQFF
cdr3_nt: TGTGCCATCAGTATAGGTAGCGGGGACAATGAGCAGTTCTTC

clone_size: NA
d_call: NA
cdr3_length: 14
j_call: TRBJ2-2
v_call: TRBV5-1
cdr3_aa: CASSRGTDTGELFF
cdr3_nt: TGCGCCAGCAGCAGGGGGACCGACACCGGGGAGCTGTTTTTT

clone_size: NA
d_call: NA
cdr3_length: 16
j_call: TRBJ2-1
v_call: TRBV21-1
cdr3_aa: CASTVLAGDAYNEQFF
cdr3_nt: TGTGCCAGCACCGTACTAGCGGGGGACGCCTACAATGAGCAGTTCTTC

clone_size: NA
d_call: TRBD1
cdr3_length: 16
j_call: TRBJ1-3
v_call: TRBV2
cdr3_aa: CASSQGDRFGGNTIYF
cdr3_nt: TGTGCCAGCAGTCAAGGGGACAGGTTCGGTGGAAACACCATATATTTT

clone_size: NA
d_call: TRBD1
cdr3_length: 17
j_call: TRBJ2-6
v_call: TRBV5-1
cdr3_aa: CASSSRTGGSGANVLTF
cdr3_nt: TGCGCCAGCAGCTCTCGGACAGGGGGGTCTGGGGCCAACGTCCTGACTTTC

clone_size: NA
d_call: NA
cdr3_length: 16
j_call: TRBJ1-6
v_call: TRBV9
cdr3_aa: CASSAGGAGGGSPLHF
cdr3_nt: TGTGCCAGCAGCGCGGGGGGGGCAGGCGGTGGTTCACCCCTCCACTTT

clone_size: NA
d_call: NA
cdr3_length: 13
j_call: TRBJ1-1
v_call: TRBV2
cdr3_aa: CASSSGGDTEAFF
cdr3_nt: TGTGCCAGCAGTTCTGGGGGGGACACTGAAGCTTTCTTT

clone_size: NA
d_call: TRBD1
cdr3_length: 16
j_call: TRBJ1-5
v_call: TRBV28
cdr3_aa: CASSLGTGNGNQPQHF
cdr3_nt: TGTGCCAGCAGTTTAGGGACAGGGAACGGCAATCAGCCCCAGCATTTT

clone_size: NA
d_call: TRBD2
cdr3_length: 16
j_call: TRBJ2-6
v_call: TRBV30
cdr3_aa: CAWWGGTLSGANVLTF
cdr3_nt: TGTGCCTGGTGGGGGGGAACCCTCTCTGGGGCCAACGTCCTGACTTTC

clone_size: NA
d_call: NA
cdr3_length: 13
j_call: TRBJ2-3
v_call: TRBV12-3/TRBV12-4
cdr3_aa: CASSRNTGTPWYF
cdr3_nt: TGTGCCAGCAGTCGCAACACGGGGACTCCCTGGTATTTT

clone_size: NA
d_call: NA
cdr3_length: 13
j_call: TRBJ1-2
v_call: TRBV9
cdr3_aa: CASSVEQGNGYTF
cdr3_nt: TGTGCCAGCAGCGTAGAACAGGGCAATGGCTACACCTTC

clone_size: NA
d_call: TRBD2
cdr3_length: 15
j_call: TRBJ2-2
v_call: TRBV7-2
cdr3_aa: CASSLSGGFTGELFF
cdr3_nt: TGTGCCAGCAGCTTATCCGGGGGGTTCACCGGGGAGCTGTTTTTT

clone_size: NA
d_call: TRBD2
cdr3_length: 16
j_call: TRBJ2-1
v_call: TRBV10-3
cdr3_aa: CAISEGLAGGRNEQFF
cdr3_nt: TGTGCCATCAGTGAGGGGCTAGCGGGGGGGCGAAATGAGCAGTTCTTC

clone_size: NA
d_call: TRBD1
cdr3_length: 15
j_call: TRBJ1-6
v_call: TRBV18
cdr3_aa: CASSPSDRGNSPLHF
cdr3_nt: TGTGCCAGCTCACCTTCAGACAGGGGGAATTCACCCCTCCACTTT

clone_size: NA
d_call: TRBD2
cdr3_length: 14
j_call: TRBJ2-1
v_call: TRBV20-1
cdr3_aa: CSASPSGGASEQFF
cdr3_nt: TGCAGTGCTAGTCCTAGCGGGGGGGCCAGTGAGCAGTTCTTC